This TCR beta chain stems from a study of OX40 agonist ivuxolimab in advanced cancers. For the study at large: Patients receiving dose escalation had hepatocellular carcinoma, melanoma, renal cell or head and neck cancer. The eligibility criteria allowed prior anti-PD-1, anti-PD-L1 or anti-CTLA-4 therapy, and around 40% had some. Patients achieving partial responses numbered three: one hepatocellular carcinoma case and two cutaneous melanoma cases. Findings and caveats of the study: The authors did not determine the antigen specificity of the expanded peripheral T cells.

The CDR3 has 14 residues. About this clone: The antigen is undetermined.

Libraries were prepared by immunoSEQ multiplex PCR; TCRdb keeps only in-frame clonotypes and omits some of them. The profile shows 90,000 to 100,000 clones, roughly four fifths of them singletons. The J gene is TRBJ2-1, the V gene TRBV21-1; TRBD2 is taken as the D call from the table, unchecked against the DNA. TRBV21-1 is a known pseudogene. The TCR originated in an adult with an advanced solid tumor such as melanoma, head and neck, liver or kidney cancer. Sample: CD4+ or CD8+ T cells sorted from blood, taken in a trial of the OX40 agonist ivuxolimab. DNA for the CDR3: TGTGCCAGCCGGAGCGGGCCCGGATGCCCTGAGCAGTTCTTC. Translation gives CASRSGPGCPEQFF.